Sequencing of this TCR beta chain was carried out in a study of T cells expressing NK-cell markers. Whole-study context: HCMV seropositivity characterized seven of the eight sequenced donors, and seronegativity one.

One entry per CDR3 protein, without DNA, is what TCRdb gives after re-calling the 5' RACE reads. Listed are hundreds of thousands of distinct CDR3 sequences; roughly 5.4% falls within the top ten. Comment on this clonotype: Its target is not known.

Study-level results: The share of CD8+ T cells held by dominant NKG2C+ clonotypes was roughly 1.0-7.5% in 5 or 6 donors.

Per the germline V gene, CDR1 is SGHVS and CDR2 is FQNEAQ. There are 12 residues in the CDR3. The TCR sequence derives from a man aged 18-70 years in good health. Input material: blood T cells: a sorted CD56 or NKG2C T cell subset, CD4+ or CD8+ T cells, or bulk PBMC T cells (not recorded which). The V gene is TRBV7-8, the J gene TRBJ2-6. CDR3: CAGGPGANVLTF.